Listed here are 19 T cell receptor beta chains from one sample, sequenced in a study of CD8+ T cells in alopecia areata. Sequencing used cDNA as its template, made by extracting RNA and reverse transcribing it. TCRdb's copy holds only in-frame clones and misses some; the assay was immunoSEQ multiplex PCR. Of about 140,000 clones listed, approximately 49% are singletons. This specimen was CD4+ T cells sorted from blood, taken at week 0. Receptors were obtained from a human donor with alopecia areata.

The gene calls are TRBV19 and TRBJ2-1; TRBD2 is a possible D gene (5 bases). CDR1 and CDR2 (germline): LNHDA, SQIVND (reference sequence). CDR3 size: 12 residues. Trimming left V 4 bases short and J 10 bases short, with 11 bases between. The CDR3 here is CASSRWTEEQFF. The DNA for the CDR3 is TGTGCCAGTAGTAGGTGGACTGAGGAGCAGTTCTTC.

Regarding this clone: One end of the junction does not line up with germline, which may come from a read error. CDR3 bases: TGTGCCAGCAGCGTAGCTAGCGGGAGCTTAGGCGAGCAGTACTTC. Translated: CASSVASGSLGEQYF. The chain has TRBV7-2 and TRBJ2-7; 10 bases map to TRBD2. Germline V gives CDR1 SGHTA, CDR2 FQGNSA. The CDR3 is 15 residues long.

This clone occurred a few times. J is TRBJ1-2 and V is TRBV30, with 8 bases fitting TRBD1. The junction had 19 bases not matched to a gene; V was cut back by 5 bases and J by 5 bases. This CDR3 region has 17 residues. Germline V gene sequence: CDR1 GTSNPN, CDR2 SVGIG (reference sequence). CDR3 bases: TGTGCCTGGGGGGACGTCGTGATGGACAGGGATCTGTATGGCTACACCTTC. Encoded protein: CAWGDVVMDRDLYGYTF.

The chain couples TRBV4-1 to TRBJ2-5; D is uncertain. The germline V and J ends were trimmed by 1 base and 2 bases, with 8 bases remaining between them. Germline V gives CDR1 MGHRA, CDR2 YSYEKL. The CDR3 extends over 14 amino acids. The CDR3 sequence is CASSQAGAQETQYF. As DNA, the CDR3 is TGCGCCAGCAGCCAAGCCGGTGCACAAGAGACCCAGTACTTC.

J is TRBJ2-1 and V is TRBV4-3, with D perhaps matching TRBD1 (5 bases). Germline CDR1 and CDR2: LGHNA and YSLEER. Trimming left V 0 bases short and J 4 bases short, with 13 bases between. There are 16 residues in the CDR3. CDR3 nucleotide sequence: TGCGCCAGCAGCCAAGAGGGTCAGGGTAAATACAATGAGCAGTTCTTC. Its translation is CASSQEGQGKYNEQFF.

This clone came up once. V is TRBV28 and J is TRBJ1-5, with a possible D match to TRBD1 (6 bases). V was shortened by 3 bases and J by 3 bases, with 9 bases between the two germline ends. The germline V gene encodes CDR1 MDHEN and CDR2 SYDVKM. CDR3 length equals 14 residues. CDR3 DNA: TGTGCCAGCAGTTTCCAGGGGTCCAATCAGCCCCAGCATTTT. Its translation: CASSFQGSNQPQHF.

The rearrangement links TRBV7-2 to TRBJ1-1, with D perhaps matching TRBD1 (5 bases). This CDR3 comprises 14 residues. The ends were cut back, 5 bases at V and 0 bases at J, with 10 bases in the middle. CDR1 SGHTA and CDR2 FQGNSA come from the germline V gene. DNA for the CDR3: TGTGCCAGCAGCGCCGGGGCTGTGAACACTGAAGCTTTCTTT. The encoded protein is CASSAGAVNTEAFF.

CDR3: CASSQETGVVKNIQYF. CDR3 in DNA: TGCGCCAGCAGCCAAGAGACAGGGGTGGTCAAAAACATTCAGTACTTC. J is TRBJ2-4 and V is TRBV4-1; the match to TRBD1 covers 8 bases. J was trimmed by 3 bases and V by 0 bases; bases with no gene match: 4. Germline CDR1 and CDR2: MGHRA and YSYEKL. The CDR3 is 16 amino acids.

The chain is built from TRBV2 and TRBJ2-7; D call uncertain. Germline values: CDR1 SNHLY, CDR2 FYNNEI. Between the trimmed V and J ends, which lost 3 bases and 0 bases, there was a span of 12 bases. The CDR3 contains 15 residues. CDR3: CASSDLAVPSYEQYF. CDR3 DNA: TGTGCCAGCAGTGATTTGGCCGTCCCCTCCTACGAGCAGTACTTC.

The chain links TRBV6-5 to TRBJ1-2, with D maybe TRBD1 (6 bases). V was pared by 4 bases and J by 8 bases, with 11 bases between. In germline, CDR1 is MNHEY, CDR2 SVGAGI. The CDR3 length is 12 residues. CDR3 in DNA: TGTGCCAGCAGTTCAGGGGTTTGGGGCTACACCTTC. Its protein product is CASSSGVWGYTF.

The chain recombines TRBV28 with TRBJ2-7; 9 bases are a match to TRBD1. From germline, CDR1 is MDHEN and CDR2 SYDVKM. The CDR3 is 15 amino acids. V lost 3 bases to trimming and J lost 6 bases; unmatched junction nucleotides: 9. CDR3 amino acids: CASSFPGTGTGEQYF. Here the CDR3 DNA reads TGTGCCAGCAGTTTCCCCGGGACAGGGACTGGCGAGCAGTACTTC. The variable domain in full, completed from reference TRBV28 and TRBJ2-7, reads DVKVTQSSRYLVKRTGEKVFLECVQDMDHENMFWYRQDPGLGLRLIYFSYDVKMKEKGDIPEGYSVSREKKERFSLILESASTNQTSMYLCASSFPGTGTGEQYFGPGTRLTVT.

This clone has a single count. This chain connects TRBV25-1 to TRBJ2-5; the D gene is possibly TRBD1 (6 bases). The germline V gene has CDR1 MGHDK and CDR2 SYGVNS. This CDR3 comprises 13 residues. Trimming shortened V by 6 bases and J by 5 bases, and 13 bases separated the two germline ends. The CDR3 DNA sequence: TGTGCCAGCAGGCTGGGGGCGGATGAGACCCAGTACTTC. Translation gives CASRLGADETQYF.

This rearrangement joins TRBV14 to TRBJ1-4; no clear D. From germline, CDR1 is SGHDN and CDR2 FVKESK. The V and J ends lost 4 bases and 3 bases respectively, with 21 bases between them. This CDR3 is 18 amino acids long. For the CDR3, the DNA is TGTGCCAGCAGCCTCTTAGACATCCACCGTCGGGCTAATGAAAAACTGTTTTTT. Translation: CASSLLDIHRRANEKLFF.

The rearrangement joins TRBV7-9 to TRBJ2-1, with D perhaps given as TRBD1 or TRBD2 (5 bases each). This CDR3 spans 13 amino acids. In germline, CDR1 is SEHNR, CDR2 FQNEAQ (reference sequence). The V end was cut by 7 bases, the J end by 7 bases, with 14 bases between. CDR3 sequence: CASTRGAENEQFF. CDR3 DNA sequence: TGTGCCAGCACCCGAGGGGCCGAGAATGAGCAGTTCTTC.

This clone was counted between two and nine times. This chain's CDR3 is CASSGLATNTGELFF. DNA for the CDR3: TGTGCCAGCAGCGGACTAGCGACGAACACCGGGGAGCTGTTTTTT. V is TRBV9 and J is TRBJ2-2, with TRBD2 matching 8 bases. Germline V lookup: CDR1 SGDLS, CDR2 YYNGEE. CDR3 length: 15 residues. V dropped 3 bases and J dropped 0; count of bases not matched to a gene: 1.

The chain employs TRBV5-4 and TRBJ2-1; D is unresolved. V was pared by 5 bases and J by 4 bases, with 16 bases between. The CDR3 extends over 15 amino acids. In germline, CDR1 is SGHNT, CDR2 YYREEE (reference sequence). The CDR3, as DNA: TGTGCCAGCAGTTTGCGCTCGAAACAGTACAATGAGCAGTTCTTC. Protein product: CASSLRSKQYNEQFF.

The chain employs TRBV25-1 and TRBJ1-6; D unclear. Trimming cost V 4 bases and J 8 bases, with 9 bases left between them. This CDR3 has 13 residues. Germline CDR1 reads MGHDK; CDR2 reads SYGVNS. The CDR3 sequence is CASSGFQYSPLHF. The CDR3 DNA reads as TGTGCCAGCAGTGGCTTTCAGTATTCACCCCTCCACTTT.

The chain has TRBV7-9 and TRBJ2-1, with D perhaps given as TRBD1 or TRBD2 (5 bases each). V lost 0 bases to trimming and J lost 5 bases, with 11 bases between them. The CDR3 has 15 amino acids. The germline gives CDR1 SEHNR, CDR2 FQNEAQ (reference sequence). The CDR3 DNA sequence: TGTGCCAGCAGCTTAGCCCAGGGAGCGGACAATGAGCAGTTCTTC. As protein: CASSLAQGADNEQFF.

J is TRBJ2-7 and V is TRBV28, with D possibly TRBD2 on 5 matching bases. The CDR3 runs to 18 residues. V dropped 3 bases and J dropped 7 bases, with 28 bases sitting between them. The germline V gene has CDR1 MDHEN and CDR2 SYDVKM. The CDR3 DNA follows: TGTGCCAGCAGTTTCTCCAGCGGATTCACCAATCCCCCGGGGGAGCAGTACTTC. Translation: CASSFSSGFTNPPGEQYF.